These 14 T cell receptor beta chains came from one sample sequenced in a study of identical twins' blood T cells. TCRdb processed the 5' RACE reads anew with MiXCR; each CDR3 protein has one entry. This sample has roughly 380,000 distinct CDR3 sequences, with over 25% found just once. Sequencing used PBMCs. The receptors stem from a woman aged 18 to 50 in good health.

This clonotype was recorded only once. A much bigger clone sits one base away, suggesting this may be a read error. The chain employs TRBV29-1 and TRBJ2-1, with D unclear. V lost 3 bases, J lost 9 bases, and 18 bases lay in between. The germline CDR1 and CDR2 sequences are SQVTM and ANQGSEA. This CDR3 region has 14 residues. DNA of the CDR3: TGCAGCGTTGAGTACTGGAGTGGAACCGGTGAGCAGTTCTTC. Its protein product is CSVEYWSGTGEQFF.

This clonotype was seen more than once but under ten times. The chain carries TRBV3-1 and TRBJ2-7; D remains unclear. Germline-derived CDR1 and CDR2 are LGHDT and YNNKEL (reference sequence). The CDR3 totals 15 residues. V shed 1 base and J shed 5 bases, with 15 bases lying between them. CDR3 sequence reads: CASSQARTKVDEQYF. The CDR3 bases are TGTGCCAGCAGCCAAGCCCGGACCAAAGTGGACGAGCAGTACTTC.

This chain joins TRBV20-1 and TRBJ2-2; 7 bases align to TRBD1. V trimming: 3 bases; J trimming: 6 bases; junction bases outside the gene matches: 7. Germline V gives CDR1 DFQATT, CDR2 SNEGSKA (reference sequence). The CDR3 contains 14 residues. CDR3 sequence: CSASHAQGPGELFF. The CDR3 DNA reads TGCAGTGCTAGCCACGCACAGGGGCCCGGGGAGCTGTTTTTT.

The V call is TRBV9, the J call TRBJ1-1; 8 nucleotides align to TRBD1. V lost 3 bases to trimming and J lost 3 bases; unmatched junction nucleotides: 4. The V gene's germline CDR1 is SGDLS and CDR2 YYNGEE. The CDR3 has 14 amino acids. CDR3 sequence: CASSAAGGYTEAFF. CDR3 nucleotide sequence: TGTGCCAGCAGCGCCGCAGGGGGCTACACTGAAGCTTTCTTT.

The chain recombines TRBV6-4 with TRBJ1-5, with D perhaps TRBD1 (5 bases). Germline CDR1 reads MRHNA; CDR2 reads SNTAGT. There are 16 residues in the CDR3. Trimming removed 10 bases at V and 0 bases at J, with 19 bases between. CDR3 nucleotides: TGTGCCACTCCGGAGCCGGGGCAGTATAGCAATCAGCCCCAGCATTTT. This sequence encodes CATPEPGQYSNQPQHF.

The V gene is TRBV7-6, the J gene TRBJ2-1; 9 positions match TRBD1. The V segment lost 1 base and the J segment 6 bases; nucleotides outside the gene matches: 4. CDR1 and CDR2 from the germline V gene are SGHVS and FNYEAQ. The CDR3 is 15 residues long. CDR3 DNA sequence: TGTGCCAGCAGCTTAGTGGGACAGGGTACCAATGAGCAGTTCTTC. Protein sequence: CASSLVGQGTNEQFF.

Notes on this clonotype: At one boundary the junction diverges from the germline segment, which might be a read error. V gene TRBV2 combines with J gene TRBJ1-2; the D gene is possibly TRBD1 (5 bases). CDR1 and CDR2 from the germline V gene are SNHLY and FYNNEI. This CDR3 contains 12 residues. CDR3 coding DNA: TGTGCCAGCAGTGAAGCAGGGGATGGCTACACTTTC. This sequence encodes CASSEAGDGYTF.

The CDR3 sequence is CASSIGSRELSNQPQHF. The CDR3 DNA reads as TGTGCCAGTAGTATAGGTTCTAGGGAGCTGAGCAATCAGCCCCAGCATTTT. This sequence joins TRBV19 and TRBJ1-5; the D is unclear. Germline V gives CDR1 LNHDA, CDR2 SQIVND (reference sequence). The CDR3 spans 17 residues. Trimming took 1 base from V and 1 from J, leaving 14 bases between them. Variable domain in full (rest from reference TRBV19 and TRBJ1-5): DGGITQSPKYLFRKEGQNVTLSCEQNLNHDAMYWYRQDPGQGLRLIYYSQIVNDFQKGDIAEGYSVSREKKESFPLTVTSAQKNPTAFYLCASSIGSRELSNQPQHFGDGTRLSIL.

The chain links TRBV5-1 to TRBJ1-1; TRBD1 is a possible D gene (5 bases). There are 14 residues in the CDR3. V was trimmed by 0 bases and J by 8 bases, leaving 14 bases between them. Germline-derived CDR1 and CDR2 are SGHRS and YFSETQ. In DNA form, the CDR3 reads TGCGCCAGCAGCTTGGTTGCAGACCAGGGAGAAGCTTTCTTT. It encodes CASSLVADQGEAFF.

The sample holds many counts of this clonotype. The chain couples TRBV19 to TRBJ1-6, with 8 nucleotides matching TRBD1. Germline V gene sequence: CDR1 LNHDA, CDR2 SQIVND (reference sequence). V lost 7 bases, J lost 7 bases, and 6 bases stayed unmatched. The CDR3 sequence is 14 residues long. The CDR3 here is CASNMDRENSPLHF. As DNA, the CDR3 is TGTGCCAGTAACATGGACAGGGAGAATTCACCCCTCCACTTT. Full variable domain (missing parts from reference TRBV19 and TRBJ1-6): DGGITQSPKYLFRKEGQNVTLSCEQNLNHDAMYWYRQDPGQGLRLIYYSQIVNDFQKGDIAEGYSVSREKKESFPLTVTSAQKNPTAFYLCASNMDRENSPLHFGNGTRLTVT.

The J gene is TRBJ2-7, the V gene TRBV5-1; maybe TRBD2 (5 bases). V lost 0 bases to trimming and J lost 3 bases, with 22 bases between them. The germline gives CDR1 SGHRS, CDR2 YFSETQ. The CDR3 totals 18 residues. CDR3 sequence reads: CASSLAQDYQINRYEQYF. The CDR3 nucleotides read TGCGCCAGCAGCTTGGCCCAAGACTACCAAATTAACCGCTACGAGCAGTACTTC. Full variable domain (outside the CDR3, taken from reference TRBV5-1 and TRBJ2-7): KAGVTQTPRYLIKTRGQQVTLSCSPISGHRSVSWYQQTPGQGLQFLFEYFSETQRNKGNFPGRFSGRQFSNSRSEMNVSTLELGDSALYLCASSLAQDYQINRYEQYFGPGTRLTVT.

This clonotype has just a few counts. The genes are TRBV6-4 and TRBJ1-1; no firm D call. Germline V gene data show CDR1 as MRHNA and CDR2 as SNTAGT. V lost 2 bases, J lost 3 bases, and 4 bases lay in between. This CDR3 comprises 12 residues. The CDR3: CASSDGHTEAFF. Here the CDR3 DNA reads TGTGCCAGCAGTGACGGTCACACTGAAGCTTTCTTT.

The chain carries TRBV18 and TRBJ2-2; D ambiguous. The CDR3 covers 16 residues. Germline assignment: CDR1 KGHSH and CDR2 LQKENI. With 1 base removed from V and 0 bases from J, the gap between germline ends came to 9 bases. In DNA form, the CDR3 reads TGTGCCAGCTCACCACTTTCTAGATCGAACACCGGGGAGCTGTTTTTT. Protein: CASSPLSRSNTGELFF.

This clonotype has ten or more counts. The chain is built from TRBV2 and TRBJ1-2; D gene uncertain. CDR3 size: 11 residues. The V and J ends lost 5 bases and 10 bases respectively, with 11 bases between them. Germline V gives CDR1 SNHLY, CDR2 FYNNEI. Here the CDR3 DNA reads TGTGCCAGCAGTCCCGACTGGGCCTACACCTTC. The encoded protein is CASSPDWAYTF.